The rows below give T cell receptor beta chains drawn from one sample of a study of T cell clonotyping in hematopoietic cell transplantation. The repertoire was sequenced with immunoSEQ multiplex PCR; TCRdb's copy has only in-frame clones and lacks some. Among over 8,000 clones listed, roughly 76% were seen once. Material: peripheral blood mononuclear cells, obtained 180 days after allogeneic stem cell transplant. The receptors shown here come from a female patient in her 50s who had an allogeneic stem cell transplant from an unrelated donor, so the T cells may come from the graft donor. Some clones in this sample may be carry-over from other donors' samples. Both conserved end residues are part of each CDR3. A D gene is named only where the DNA matches it firmly. Where a row states a size, it is once, few, many or the class of an expanded clone; other rows omit it.

J gene: TRBJ1-2
D gene: NA
V gene: TRBV19
clone size: once
CDR3 protein: CASSIDGVILVGYTF
CDR3 DNA: TGTGCCAGTAGTATAGATGGGGTCATCCTAGTCGGCTACACCTTC

J gene: TRBJ2-3
D gene: TRBD2
V gene: TRBV2
clone size: NA
CDR3 protein: CASRGTSGRATDTQYF
CDR3 DNA: TGTGCCAGCAGGGGGACTAGCGGGAGGGCCACAGATACGCAGTATTTT

J gene: TRBJ2-5
D gene: TRBD2
V gene: TRBV30
clone size: NA
CDR3 protein: CAWSQVAGIQETQYF
CDR3 DNA: TGTGCCTGGAGTCAAGTAGCGGGGATACAAGAGACCCAGTACTTC

J gene: TRBJ2-2
D gene: NA
V gene: TRBV5-8
clone size: NA
CDR3 protein: CASSLKFAGFSGELFF
CDR3 DNA: TGTGCCAGCAGCTTGAAGTTCGCGGGGTTCTCCGGGGAGCTGTTTTTT

J gene: TRBJ1-2
D gene: NA
V gene: TRBV28
clone size: NA
CDR3 protein: CASSPPRYGYTF
CDR3 DNA: TGTGCCAGCAGTCCCCCTCGATATGGCTACACCTTC

J gene: TRBJ1-2
D gene: NA
V gene: TRBV18
clone size: NA
CDR3 protein: CASSPGTAYGYTF
CDR3 DNA: TGTGCCAGCTCACCGGGGACCGCCTATGGCTACACCTTC

J gene: TRBJ2-3
D gene: NA
V gene: TRBV9
clone size: NA
CDR3 protein: CASSSDWASTDTQYF
CDR3 DNA: TGTGCCAGCAGCTCCGACTGGGCTAGCACAGATACGCAGTATTTT

J gene: TRBJ2-7
D gene: NA
V gene: TRBV6-5
clone size: NA
CDR3 protein: CASSSQGYEQYF
CDR3 DNA: TGTGCCAGCAGTTCTCAGGGGTACGAGCAGTACTTC

J gene: TRBJ2-7
D gene: TRBD2
V gene: TRBV2
clone size: NA
CDR3 protein: CASSTLAGRSYEQYF
CDR3 DNA: TGTGCCAGCAGTACCCTAGCGGGGCGGAGCTACGAGCAGTACTTC

J gene: TRBJ1-5
D gene: NA
V gene: TRBV19
clone size: NA
CDR3 protein: CASSIYSGTDSNQPQHF
CDR3 DNA: TGTGCCAGTAGCATATATAGTGGGACGGATAGCAATCAGCCCCAGCATTTT

J gene: TRBJ2-7
D gene: NA
V gene: TRBV10-1
clone size: NA
CDR3 protein: CASSAGPPSGEQYF
CDR3 DNA: TGCGCCAGCAGTGCCGGGCCCCCCTCGGGGGAGCAGTACTTC

J gene: TRBJ2-7
D gene: NA
V gene: TRBV30
clone size: NA
CDR3 protein: CAWSNPKDRYYEQYF
CDR3 DNA: TGTGCCTGGAGTAATCCGAAGGACAGATATTACGAGCAGTACTTC

J gene: TRBJ2-1
D gene: TRBD2
V gene: TRBV7-3
clone size: NA
CDR3 protein: CASSLNPPGLAGEQFF
CDR3 DNA: TGTGCCAGCAGCTTAAATCCCCCGGGACTAGCAGGTGAGCAGTTCTTC

J gene: TRBJ2-5
D gene: TRBD1
V gene: TRBV5-1
clone size: NA
CDR3 protein: CASTGQGFPRETQYF
CDR3 DNA: TGCGCCAGCACGGGACAGGGGTTTCCTAGGGAGACCCAGTACTTC

J gene: TRBJ2-5
D gene: NA
V gene: TRBV7-9
clone size: NA
CDR3 protein: CASSRRLDTETQYF
CDR3 DNA: TGTGCCAGCAGCCGTCGACTAGACACGGAGACCCAGTACTTC

J gene: TRBJ1-1
D gene: NA
V gene: TRBV14
clone size: NA
CDR3 protein: CASSQWGARNTEAFF
CDR3 DNA: TGTGCCAGCAGCCAATGGGGGGCCCGAAACACTGAAGCTTTCTTT

J gene: TRBJ1-5
D gene: TRBD1
V gene: TRBV5-4
clone size: NA
CDR3 protein: CASSLTGDSNQPQHF
CDR3 DNA: TGTGCCAGCAGCTTGACAGGGGATAGCAATCAGCCCCAGCATTTT

J gene: TRBJ1-6
D gene: NA
V gene: TRBV30
clone size: few
CDR3 protein: CAWTARGGNSPLHF
CDR3 DNA: TGTGCCTGGACGGCGAGGGGGGGAAATTCACCTCTCCACTTT

J gene: TRBJ1-1
D gene: NA
V gene: TRBV28
clone size: NA
CDR3 protein: CASSDLGGGLNTEAFF
CDR3 DNA: TGTGCCAGCAGCGACCTGGGGGGGGGATTGAACACTGAAGCTTTCTTT

J gene: TRBJ1-1
D gene: NA
V gene: TRBV29-1
clone size: NA
CDR3 protein: CSVLQGITEAFF
CDR3 DNA: TGCAGCGTTCTCCAGGGGATTACTGAAGCTTTCTTT

J gene: TRBJ1-2
D gene: NA
V gene: TRBV7-3
clone size: few
CDR3 protein: CASSLGGDYGYTF
CDR3 DNA: TGTGCCAGCAGCTTGGGGGGAGACTATGGCTACACCTTC

J gene: TRBJ2-3
D gene: TRBD1
V gene: TRBV12-5
clone size: NA
CDR3 protein: CASGLVLGQGNTDTQYF
CDR3 DNA: TGTGCTAGTGGTTTGGTTTTGGGACAGGGAAACACAGATACGCAGTATTTT

J gene: TRBJ1-2
D gene: NA
V gene: TRBV7-9
clone size: NA
CDR3 protein: CASNPGVGGYTF
CDR3 DNA: TGTGCCAGCAACCCCGGGGTCGGAGGCTACACCTTC

J gene: TRBJ2-7
D gene: NA
V gene: TRBV12-1
clone size: NA
CDR3 protein: CASTSNPAGYRVSYEQYF
CDR3 DNA: TGTGCCAGCACCTCTAATCCTGCCGGTTACAGGGTGTCGTACGAGCAGTACTTC

J gene: TRBJ1-5
D gene: NA
V gene: TRBV7-2
clone size: NA
CDR3 protein: CASSLARRGDQPQHF
CDR3 DNA: TGTGCCAGCAGCTTAGCCAGGAGGGGGGATCAGCCCCAGCATTTT

J gene: TRBJ1-3
D gene: NA
V gene: TRBV5-6
clone size: NA
CDR3 protein: CASSPLGGLSGNTIYF
CDR3 DNA: TGTGCCAGCAGCCCCCTGGGGGGGCTGTCTGGAAACACCATATATTTT

J gene: TRBJ2-2
D gene: NA
V gene: TRBV6-1
clone size: NA
CDR3 protein: CAFRKDGGELFF
CDR3 DNA: TGTGCCTTCAGGAAGGATGGCGGGGAGCTGTTTTTT

J gene: TRBJ1-5
D gene: NA
V gene: TRBV28
clone size: once
CDR3 protein: CASSLSGRRNQPQHF
CDR3 DNA: TGTGCCAGCAGTTTATCGGGACGGCGTAATCAGCCCCAGCATTTT

J gene: TRBJ2-3
D gene: NA
V gene: TRBV7-8
clone size: NA
CDR3 protein: CASSIEIATTDTQYF
CDR3 DNA: TGTGCCAGCAGCATAGAGATAGCTACCACAGATACGCAGTATTTT

J gene: TRBJ2-3
D gene: TRBD2
V gene: TRBV5-1
clone size: NA
CDR3 protein: CASSLAGLAGTDTQYF
CDR3 DNA: TGCGCCAGCAGCTTGGCGGGACTAGCGGGCACAGATACGCAGTATTTT

J gene: TRBJ2-5
D gene: NA
V gene: TRBV2
clone size: few
CDR3 protein: CASSEGGVQETQYF
CDR3 DNA: TGTGCCAGCAGTGAAGGAGGGGTCCAAGAGACCCAGTACTTC

J gene: TRBJ1-1
D gene: NA
V gene: TRBV28
clone size: NA
CDR3 protein: CASSPAGYRTEAFF
CDR3 DNA: TGTGCCAGCAGTCCAGCGGGTTATCGAACTGAAGCTTTCTTT

J gene: TRBJ2-5
D gene: TRBD2
V gene: TRBV30
clone size: NA
CDR3 protein: CAWSGHFGTSGGAGETQYF
CDR3 DNA: TGTGCCTGGAGTGGGCACTTTGGGACTAGCGGGGGGGCCGGGGAGACCCAGTACTTC

J gene: TRBJ1-1
D gene: NA
V gene: TRBV19
clone size: NA
CDR3 protein: CASSFTNTEAFF
CDR3 DNA: TGTGCCAGTAGCTTTACCAACACTGAAGCTTTCTTT

J gene: TRBJ2-3
D gene: NA
V gene: TRBV6-6
clone size: NA
CDR3 protein: CASKWTPSTDTQYF
CDR3 DNA: TGTGCCAGCAAGTGGACTCCTAGCACAGATACGCAGTATTTT

J gene: TRBJ1-1
D gene: TRBD1
V gene: TRBV30
clone size: NA
CDR3 protein: CAWTGGFNTEAFF
CDR3 DNA: TGTGCCTGGACAGGGGGGTTTAACACTGAAGCTTTCTTT

J gene: TRBJ1-1
D gene: TRBD1
V gene: TRBV5-1
clone size: NA
CDR3 protein: CASSLARTGGTTEAFF
CDR3 DNA: TGCGCCAGCAGCTTGGCGAGGACAGGCGGAACTACTGAAGCTTTCTTT

J gene: TRBJ1-1
D gene: NA
V gene: TRBV6-5
clone size: NA
CDR3 protein: CASSHDGVGTEAFF
CDR3 DNA: TGTGCCAGCAGTCATGACGGGGTAGGGACTGAAGCTTTCTTT

J gene: TRBJ2-3
D gene: NA
V gene: TRBV27
clone size: NA
CDR3 protein: CASSLDGNTDTQYF
CDR3 DNA: TGTGCCAGCAGTTTGGACGGCAACACAGATACGCAGTATTTT

J gene: TRBJ1-6
D gene: NA
V gene: TRBV7-2
clone size: NA
CDR3 protein: CASRRTDNSPLHF
CDR3 DNA: TGTGCCAGCAGACGGACAGATAATTCACCCCTCCACTTT

J gene: TRBJ1-3
D gene: NA
V gene: TRBV28
clone size: once
CDR3 protein: CASKEQLASGNTIYF
CDR3 DNA: TGTGCCAGCAAAGAACAGCTGGCCTCTGGAAACACCATATATTTT

J gene: TRBJ1-5
D gene: NA
V gene: TRBV4-1
clone size: once
CDR3 protein: CASSQVTLRGVRGNQPQHF
CDR3 DNA: TGCGCCAGCAGCCAAGTCACCCTACGGGGGGTACGGGGGAATCAGCCCCAGCATTTT

J gene: TRBJ2-5
D gene: NA
V gene: TRBV9
clone size: NA
CDR3 protein: CASSVAWSPGETQYF
CDR3 DNA: TGTGCCAGCAGCGTAGCTTGGTCGCCCGGAGAGACCCAGTACTTC

J gene: TRBJ1-2
D gene: NA
V gene: TRBV27
clone size: NA
CDR3 protein: CASSPLYRWGVNYGYTF
CDR3 DNA: TGTGCCAGCAGTCCGCTTTATAGGTGGGGGGTTAACTATGGCTACACCTTC

J gene: TRBJ1-5
D gene: NA
V gene: TRBV27
clone size: NA
CDR3 protein: CASSLSGINQPQHF
CDR3 DNA: TGTGCCAGCAGTTTATCGGGGATCAATCAGCCCCAGCATTTT

J gene: TRBJ1-3
D gene: TRBD1
V gene: TRBV6-5
clone size: NA
CDR3 protein: CASRMITGGRTIYF
CDR3 DNA: TGTGCCAGCAGAATGATCACAGGGGGTAGGACCATATATTTT

J gene: TRBJ1-2
D gene: NA
V gene: TRBV7-2
clone size: NA
CDR3 protein: CASSSFPGLYGYTF
CDR3 DNA: TGTGCCAGCAGCTCCTTCCCAGGGTTATATGGCTACACCTTC

J gene: TRBJ1-1
D gene: NA
V gene: TRBV7-9
clone size: NA
CDR3 protein: CASSLNQAANTEAFF
CDR3 DNA: TGTGCCAGCAGCTTAAATCAAGCGGCGAACACTGAAGCTTTCTTT

J gene: TRBJ2-7
D gene: NA
V gene: TRBV30
clone size: once
CDR3 protein: CAWGAGVEQYF
CDR3 DNA: TGTGCCTGGGGGGCAGGGGTCGAGCAGTACTTC

J gene: TRBJ1-2
D gene: NA
V gene: TRBV6-6
clone size: NA
CDR3 protein: CASSSPSLVNYGYTF
CDR3 DNA: TGTGCCAGCAGCTCTCCCTCCTTAGTCAACTATGGCTACACCTTC

J gene: TRBJ2-5
D gene: NA
V gene: TRBV5-5
clone size: NA
CDR3 protein: CASSLEPAQETQYF
CDR3 DNA: TGTGCCAGCAGCTTGGAGCCAGCTCAAGAGACCCAGTACTTC

J gene: TRBJ2-4
D gene: NA
V gene: TRBV6-1
clone size: NA
CDR3 protein: CATRTGAKNIQYF
CDR3 DNA: TGTGCCACCAGGACGGGGGCGAAAAACATTCAGTACTTC

J gene: TRBJ2-7
D gene: TRBD1
V gene: TRBV30
clone size: NA
CDR3 protein: CAWSGVTGVREQYF
CDR3 DNA: TGTGCCTGGAGCGGGGTGACAGGGGTACGGGAGCAGTACTTC

J gene: TRBJ2-2
D gene: NA
V gene: TRBV6-6
clone size: NA
CDR3 protein: CASSYLADTGELFF
CDR3 DNA: TGTGCCAGCAGTTATTTAGCGGACACCGGGGAGCTGTTTTTT

J gene: TRBJ2-6
D gene: NA
V gene: TRBV7-3
clone size: NA
CDR3 protein: CASSLFGHRRDSSGANVLTF
CDR3 DNA: TGTGCCAGCAGCTTATTTGGGCACAGGCGTGACAGCTCTGGGGCCAACGTCCTGACTTTC

J gene: TRBJ2-1
D gene: TRBD1
V gene: TRBV15
clone size: NA
CDR3 protein: CATSRETGVRDEQFF
CDR3 DNA: TGTGCCACCAGCAGAGAGACAGGGGTGAGAGATGAGCAGTTCTTC

J gene: TRBJ2-7
D gene: TRBD2
V gene: TRBV5-1
clone size: NA
CDR3 protein: CASSFLGLAGYEQYF
CDR3 DNA: TGCGCCAGCAGCTTCCTGGGACTAGCGGGATACGAGCAGTACTTC

J gene: TRBJ1-1
D gene: NA
V gene: TRBV6-5
clone size: NA
CDR3 protein: CASSYGGITEAFF
CDR3 DNA: TGTGCCAGCAGTTACGGAGGGATCACTGAAGCTTTCTTT

J gene: TRBJ2-1
D gene: NA
V gene: TRBV30
clone size: NA
CDR3 protein: CAWASYNEQFF
CDR3 DNA: TGTGCCTGGGCCTCCTACAATGAGCAGTTCTTC

J gene: TRBJ1-1
D gene: NA
V gene: TRBV4-1
clone size: NA
CDR3 protein: CASSEGRAMNTEAFF
CDR3 DNA: TGCGCCAGCAGCGAGGGCCGAGCCATGAACACTGAAGCTTTCTTT